This entry describes one TCR beta chain. These data belong to a study of T cell changes during pregnancy in multiple sclerosis. CDR3 length: 17 residues. The germline V gene has CDR1 SGHVS and CDR2 FNYEAQ. The junction had 17 bases not matched to a gene; V was cut back by 5 bases and J by 7 bases. Here immunoSEQ multiplex PCR was the method, and the copy in TCRdb shows in-frame clones only, minus some. The table shows tens of thousands of clones, with about 93% occurring only once. The sequencing used CD4+ T cells from peripheral blood mononuclear cells, collected in the second trimester of pregnancy. The TCR sequence derives from a female donor with multiple sclerosis, enrolled in a pregnancy study. The chain employs TRBV7-6 and TRBJ2-7; TRBD2 matches at 10 bases. The CDR3 DNA reads as TGTGCCAGCAGCACCGACCGGCTAGCGGGGGCCCCGAGGGAGCAGTACTTC. Protein: CASSTDRLAGAPREQYF.